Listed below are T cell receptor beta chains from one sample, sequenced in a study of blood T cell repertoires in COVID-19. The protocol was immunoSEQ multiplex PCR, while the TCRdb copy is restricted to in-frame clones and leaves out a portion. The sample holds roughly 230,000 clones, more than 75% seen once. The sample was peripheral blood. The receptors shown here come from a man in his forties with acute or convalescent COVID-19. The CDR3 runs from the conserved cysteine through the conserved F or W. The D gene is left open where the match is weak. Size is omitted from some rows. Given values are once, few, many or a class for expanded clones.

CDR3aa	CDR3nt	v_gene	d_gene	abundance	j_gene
CAFLLQGRRNEKLFF	TGTGCCTTCCTCCTACAGGGGAGGCGTAATGAAAAACTGTTTTTT	TRBV30	TRBD1	NA	TRBJ1-4
CASSRGPETAREQFF	TGTGCCAGCAGCCGCGGGCCAGAAACGGCCCGTGAGCAGTTCTTC	TRBV5-4	NA	NA	TRBJ2-1
CASSQIAGGFHEQYF	TGTGCCAGCAGCCAAATAGCGGGGGGGTTCCACGAGCAGTACTTC	TRBV5-6	TRBD2	NA	TRBJ2-7
CASSFSGGPWHEQFF	TGTGCCAGCAGCTTCTCCGGGGGGCCTTGGCATGAGCAGTTCTTC	TRBV6-6	NA	once	TRBJ2-1
CASSYTGGWYGYTF	TGTGCCAGCAGCTATACGGGGGGTTGGTATGGCTACACCTTC	TRBV7-8	NA	NA	TRBJ1-2
CASSSSQSRGRVGYTF	TGTGCCAGCAGTTCCAGCCAAAGCAGGGGGCGGGTCGGCTACACCTTC	TRBV28	TRBD1	NA	TRBJ1-2
CATSPTTRTAVEQYF	TGTGCCACCTCCCCCACCACTAGGACGGCTGTGGAGCAGTACTTC	TRBV15	NA	NA	TRBJ2-7
CASSSPLGGYTF	TGTGCCAGCAGCTCCCCCCTAGGTGGCTACACCTTC	TRBV7-3	NA	NA	TRBJ1-2
CASSPQDRSYEQYF	TGTGCCAGCAGCCCTCAGGACAGGTCCTACGAGCAGTACTTC	TRBV13	TRBD1	NA	TRBJ2-7
CASSRQVNTEAFF	TGTGCCAGTAGTCGACAGGTCAACACTGAAGCTTTCTTT	TRBV19	NA	NA	TRBJ1-1
CASSQGRVKQFF	TGCGCCAGCAGCCAAGGGAGGGTAAAGCAGTTCTTC	TRBV4-3	NA	NA	TRBJ2-1
CASSTEGQLNTEAFF	TGTGCCAGCAGCACCGAAGGACAGTTGAACACTGAAGCTTTCTTT	TRBV5-4	NA	NA	TRBJ1-1
CASSPGMGGSSYNSPLHF	TGCGCCAGCAGCCCTGGCATGGGGGGGAGCTCCTATAATTCACCCCTCCACTTT	TRBV5-1	NA	NA	TRBJ1-6
CASSPLVLAGDGELFF	TGTGCCAGCAGCCCGCTTGTCCTAGCGGGGGACGGGGAGCTGTTTTTT	TRBV28	TRBD2	few	TRBJ2-2
CASSMMTINEQFF	TGTGCCAGTAGTATGATGACAATCAATGAGCAGTTCTTC	TRBV19	NA	NA	TRBJ2-1
CASRVRDWNSPLHF	TGTGCCAGCAGAGTCCGGGACTGGAATTCACCCCTCCACTTT	TRBV2	NA	NA	TRBJ1-6
CASRLGAASSGNTIYF	TGTGCCAGCAGGTTAGGGGCCGCGAGCTCTGGAAACACCATATATTTT	TRBV28	NA	once	TRBJ1-3
CAISARTGETTDTQYF	TGTGCCATCAGTGCCCGGACAGGGGAAACGACAGATACGCAGTATTTT	TRBV10-3	TRBD1	once	TRBJ2-3